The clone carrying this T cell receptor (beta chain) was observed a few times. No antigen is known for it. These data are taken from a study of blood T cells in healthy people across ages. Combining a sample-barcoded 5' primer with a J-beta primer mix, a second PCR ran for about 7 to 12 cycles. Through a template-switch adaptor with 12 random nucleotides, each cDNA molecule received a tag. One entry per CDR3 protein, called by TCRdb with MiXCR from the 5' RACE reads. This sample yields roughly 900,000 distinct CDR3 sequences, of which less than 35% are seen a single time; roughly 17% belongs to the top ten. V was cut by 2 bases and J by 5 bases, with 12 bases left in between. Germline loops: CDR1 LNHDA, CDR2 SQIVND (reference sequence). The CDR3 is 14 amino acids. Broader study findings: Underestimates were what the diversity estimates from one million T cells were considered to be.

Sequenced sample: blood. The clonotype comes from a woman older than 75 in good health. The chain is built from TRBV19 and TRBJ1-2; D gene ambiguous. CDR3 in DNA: TGTGCCAGTAGTATATCTCGGGCAGAATATGGCTACACCTTC. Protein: CASSISRAEYGYTF.